The rows below give T cell receptor beta chains drawn from one sample of a study of blood T cell repertoires in COVID-19. Sequencing was performed with immunoSEQ multiplex PCR; in TCRdb, only in-frame clones are kept and a portion is missing. The table records 20,000 to 25,000 clones, approximately 88% of them present only once. The sequenced material came from peripheral blood. Source of these receptors: a human donor in a cohort sampled during active COVID-19. Each CDR3 is given with its conserved first and last residue. A D gene is named only where the DNA matches it firmly. Clone size is not always given. Where it is, it says once, few, many or a class for expanded clones.

clone_size	j_call	v_call	d_call	cdr3_aa	cdr3_nt
.	TRBJ1-5	TRBV6-1	.	CASSEESWGGQPQHF	TGTGCCAGCAGTGAAGAATCCTGGGGAGGACAGCCCCAGCATTTT
.	TRBJ2-1	TRBV24-1	.	CATGDSSYNEQFF	TGTGCCACCGGGGACTCCTCCTACAATGAGCAGTTCTTC
.	TRBJ2-4	TRBV19	.	CASSMLMGDSAKNIQYF	TGTGCCAGTAGTATGCTGATGGGCGATTCGGCCAAAAACATTCAGTACTTC
.	TRBJ2-1	TRBV5-1	TRBD1	CASSLGNRGNEQFF	TGCGCCAGCAGCTTGGGGAACAGGGGGAATGAGCAGTTCTTC
.	TRBJ2-2	TRBV2	.	CAISPPGSQAGELFF	TGTGCCATCTCTCCCCCAGGAAGCCAGGCCGGGGAGCTGTTTTTT
.	TRBJ1-1	TRBV5-4	.	CASSGGVGDTEAFF	TGTGCCAGCAGCGGCGGCGTGGGAGACACTGAAGCTTTCTTT
.	TRBJ2-7	TRBV24-1	TRBD1	CATSQGVYEQYF	TGTGCCACCAGTCAGGGGGTTTACGAGCAGTACTTC
.	TRBJ1-1	TRBV13	.	CASSLLNREAFF	TGTGCCAGCAGCTTGTTAAACAGAGAAGCTTTCTTT
.	TRBJ1-1	TRBV29-1	TRBD1	CSVRDRGKNTEAFF	TGCAGCGTACGGGACAGGGGGAAGAACACTGAAGCTTTCTTT
few	TRBJ1-6	TRBV12-2	.	CASREFGLGEGRDRTSSPLHF	TGTGCAAGTCGTGAATTCGGCTTAGGGGAGGGTCGGGACAGGACATCATCACCCCTCCACTTT
.	TRBJ2-7	TRBV6-2/TRBV6-3	TRBD1	CASSAPGQGPGEQYF	TGTGCCAGCAGTGCCCCCGGACAGGGACCGGGCGAGCAGTACTTC
few	TRBJ2-3	TRBV5-1	TRBD2	CASAYTGTSGTLSTDTQYF	TGCGCCAGCGCCTACACCGGGACTAGCGGGACCCTAAGCACAGATACGCAGTATTTT
.	TRBJ2-4	TRBV6-2/TRBV6-3	.	CASSYSIGGGDIQYF	TGTGCCAGCAGTTACTCGATTGGAGGGGGCGACATTCAGTACTTC
few	TRBJ1-6	TRBV7-3	TRBD1	CASSIQGNSPLHF	TGTGCCAGCAGCATACAGGGGAATTCACCCCTCCACTTT
.	TRBJ2-2	TRBV5-6	TRBD1	CASKGGQGAHGGELFF	TGTGCCAGCAAAGGAGGGCAGGGGGCGCATGGCGGGGAGCTGTTTTTT
.	TRBJ1-2	TRBV7-3	TRBD1	CASSLGGQGYGYTF	TGTGCCAGCAGCTTAGGGGGACAGGGATATGGCTACACCTTC
.	TRBJ1-5	TRBV30	.	CAWSGLSNQPQHF	TGTGCCTGGAGTGGGCTGAGCAATCAGCCCCAGCATTTT
.	TRBJ2-2	TRBV5-6	.	CASSLVPSSGELFF	TGTGCCAGCAGCTTGGTTCCTAGCTCCGGGGAGCTGTTTTTT
.	TRBJ2-1	TRBV10-1	TRBD2	CASSEWTGGPNEQFF	TGCGCCAGCAGTGAGTGGACGGGAGGGCCCAATGAGCAGTTCTTC
.	TRBJ2-3	TRBV30	.	CACRGPTDTQYF	TGTGCCTGCAGGGGTCCCACAGATACGCAGTATTTT
.	TRBJ2-7	TRBV5-6	.	CASKEGGGTHEQYF	TGTGCCAGCAAAGAGGGTGGCGGGACCCACGAGCAGTACTTC
.	TRBJ1-1	TRBV28	TRBD1	CASSLSGTDNTEAFF	TGTGCCAGCAGTTTATCCGGGACAGATAACACTGAAGCTTTCTTT
once	TRBJ1-2	TRBV5-1	.	CASSSTIDSGNSNYGYTF	TGCGCCAGCAGCTCCACCATCGACAGTGGGAATTCTAACTATGGCTACACCTTC
.	TRBJ2-4	TRBV2	.	CASSSGQIVAKNIQYF	TGTGCCAGCAGCTCTGGACAGATAGTAGCCAAAAACATTCAGTACTTC
few	TRBJ2-2	TRBV6-5	.	CASRTGNTGELFF	TGTGCCAGCAGGACGGGGAACACCGGGGAGCTGTTTTTT
.	TRBJ2-1	TRBV12-3/TRBV12-4	.	CASSFAQDNEQFF	TGTGCCAGCAGTTTCGCACAGGACAATGAGCAGTTCTTC
.	TRBJ1-2	TRBV5-4	.	CASSSLETRASRDYGYTF	TGTGCCAGCAGCTCCCTGGAAACGCGGGCAAGTAGAGATTATGGCTACACCTTC
.	TRBJ1-1	TRBV10-1	.	CASSDGISGAFF	TGCGCCAGCAGTGATGGCATAAGCGGAGCTTTCTTT
.	TRBJ1-4	TRBV19	.	CASSIARTTNEKLFF	TGTGCCAGTAGTATCGCGCGGACAACTAATGAAAAACTGTTTTTT
.	TRBJ2-3	TRBV5-1	TRBD1	CASRVQGAPTDTQYF	TGCGCCAGCAGGGTGCAGGGGGCGCCCACAGATACGCAGTATTTT
.	TRBJ2-6	TRBV11-2	TRBD2	CASSFREGSSGANVLTF	TGTGCCAGCAGCTTTAGGGAGGGTTCCTCTGGGGCCAACGTCCTGACTTTC
.	TRBJ1-1	TRBV5-1	.	CASSGEQGNTEAFF	TGCGCCAGCAGCGGGGAACAGGGGAACACTGAAGCTTTCTTT
.	TRBJ1-5	TRBV2	TRBD1	CASSERGQPLGSNQPQHF	TGTGCCAGCAGTGAACGGGGACAGCCGCTTGGTAGCAATCAGCCCCAGCATTTT
.	TRBJ1-1	TRBV29-1	TRBD1	CSHGTGKAEAFF	TGCAGTCATGGGACAGGGAAAGCTGAAGCTTTCTTT
.	TRBJ2-2	TRBV7-9	TRBD2	CATETSGRAGELFF	TGTGCCACCGAAACTAGCGGGAGGGCCGGGGAGCTGTTTTTT